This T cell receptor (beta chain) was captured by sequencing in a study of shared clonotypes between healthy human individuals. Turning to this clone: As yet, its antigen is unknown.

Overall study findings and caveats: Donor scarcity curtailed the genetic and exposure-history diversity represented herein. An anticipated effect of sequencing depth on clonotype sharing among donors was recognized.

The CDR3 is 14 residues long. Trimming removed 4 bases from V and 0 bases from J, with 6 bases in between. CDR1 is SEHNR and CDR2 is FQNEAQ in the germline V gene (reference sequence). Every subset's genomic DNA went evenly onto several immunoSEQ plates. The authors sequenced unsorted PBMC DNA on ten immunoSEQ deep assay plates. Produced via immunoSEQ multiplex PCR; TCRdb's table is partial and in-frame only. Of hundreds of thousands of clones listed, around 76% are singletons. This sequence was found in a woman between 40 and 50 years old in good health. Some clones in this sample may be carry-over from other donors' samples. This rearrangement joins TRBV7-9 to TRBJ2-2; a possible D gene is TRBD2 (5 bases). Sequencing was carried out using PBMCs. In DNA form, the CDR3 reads TGTGCCAGCAGCTATAGCGCGAACACCGGGGAGCTGTTTTTT. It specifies CASSYSANTGELFF.